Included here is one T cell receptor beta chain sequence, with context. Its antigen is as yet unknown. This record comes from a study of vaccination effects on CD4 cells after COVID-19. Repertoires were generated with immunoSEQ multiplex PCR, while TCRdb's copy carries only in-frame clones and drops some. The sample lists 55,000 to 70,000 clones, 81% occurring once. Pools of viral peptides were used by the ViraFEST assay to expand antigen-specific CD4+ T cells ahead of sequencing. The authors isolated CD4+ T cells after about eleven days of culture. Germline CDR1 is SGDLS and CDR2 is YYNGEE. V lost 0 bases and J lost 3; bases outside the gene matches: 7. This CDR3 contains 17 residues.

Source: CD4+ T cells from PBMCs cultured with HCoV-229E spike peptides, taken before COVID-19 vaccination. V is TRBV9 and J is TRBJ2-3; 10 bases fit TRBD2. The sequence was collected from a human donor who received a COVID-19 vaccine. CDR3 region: CASSVARLAGPTDTQYF. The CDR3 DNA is TGTGCCAGCAGCGTAGCGAGACTAGCGGGCCCAACAGATACGCAGTATTTT. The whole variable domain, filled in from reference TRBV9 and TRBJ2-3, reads DSGVTQTPKHLITATGQRVTLRCSPRSGDLSVYWYQQSLDQGLQFLIQYYNGEERAKGNILERFSAQQFPDLHSELNLSSLELGDSALYFCASSVARLAGPTDTQYFGPGTRLTVL.